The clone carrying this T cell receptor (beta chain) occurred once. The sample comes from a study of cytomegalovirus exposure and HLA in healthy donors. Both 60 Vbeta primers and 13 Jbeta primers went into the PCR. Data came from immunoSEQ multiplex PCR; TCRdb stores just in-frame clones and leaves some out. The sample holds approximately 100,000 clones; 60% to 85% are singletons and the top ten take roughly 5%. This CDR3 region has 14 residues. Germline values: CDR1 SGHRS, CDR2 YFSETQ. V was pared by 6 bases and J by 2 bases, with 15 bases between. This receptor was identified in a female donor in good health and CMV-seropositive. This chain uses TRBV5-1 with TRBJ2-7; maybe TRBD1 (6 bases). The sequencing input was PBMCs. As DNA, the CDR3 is TGCGCCAGCACCCTGTCCGGGACAACCTACGAGCAGTACTTC. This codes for CASTLSGTTYEQYF.